This T cell receptor beta chain is from a study of T cell responses to AZD1222 COVID-19 vaccine. The CDR3 is made up of 12 amino acids. Between the trimmed V and J ends, which lost 6 bases and 5 bases, there was a span of 10 bases. Germline V gene data show CDR1 as MRHNA and CDR2 as SNTAGT. The protocol was immunoSEQ multiplex PCR, while the TCRdb copy is restricted to in-frame clones and leaves out a portion. This sample has roughly 150,000 clones, with approximately 91% found just once. Source: peripheral blood, taken 28 days after the second AZD1222 dose. The V and J genes are TRBV6-4 and TRBJ1-2, with D hard to call. The receptor comes from an adult who received the AZD1222 COVID-19 vaccine. The CDR3 bases are TGTGCCAGCAGCGGAAAACTTTATGGCTACACCTTC. Its protein product is CASSGKLYGYTF.